The 7 T cell receptor beta chains given below trace back to one sample, sequenced in a study of T cell responses to AZD1222 COVID-19 vaccine. Clones were sequenced by immunoSEQ multiplex PCR, and TCRdb holds only the in-frame ones, with some missing. The sample records about 150,000 clones, approximately 90% being singletons. The material sequenced was peripheral blood, taken 28 days after the second AZD1222 dose. Receptors were obtained from an adult who received the AZD1222 COVID-19 vaccine.

This chain connects TRBV5-6 to TRBJ1-2; D might be TRBD1 (6 bases). The germline CDR1 and CDR2 sequences are SGHDT and YYEEEE. The germline V and J ends were trimmed by 4 bases and 4 bases, with 20 bases remaining between them. The CDR3 length is 16 residues. The DNA for the CDR3 is TGTGCCAGCAGCCTGCGGGGGCACGAAAGCTTCTATGGCTACACCTTC. Translation gives CASSLRGHESFYGYTF.

The chain combines TRBV7-8 with TRBJ2-2; D may be TRBD1 (6 bases). V lost 3 bases to trimming and J lost 1 base, with 15 bases between them. Looked up from germline, CDR1 is SGHVS and CDR2 is FQNEAQ. The CDR3 has 17 residues. CDR3 DNA sequence: TGTGCCAGCAGCTTGACCACAGGGTACAGGAACACCGGGGAGCTGTTTTTT. It encodes CASSLTTGYRNTGELFF. The complete variable domain, with remaining parts taken from reference TRBV7-8 and TRBJ2-2, reads GAGVSQSPRYKVAKRGQDVALRCDPISGHVSLFWYQQALGQGPEFLTYFQNEAQLDKSGLPSDRFFAERPEGSVSTLKIQRTQQEDSAVYLCASSLTTGYRNTGELFFGEGSRLTVL.

The gene calls are TRBV19 and TRBJ1-1; D gene uncertain. The V end lost 5 bases, the J end lost 5 bases, and 12 bases lay between the germline ends. The germline gives CDR1 LNHDA, CDR2 SQIVND (reference sequence). This CDR3 spans 13 amino acids. The CDR3 spells CASSSRGRTEAFF. The CDR3 DNA is TGTGCCAGTAGTTCCCGCGGGCGGACTGAAGCTTTCTTT.

The J gene is TRBJ2-3, the V gene TRBV6-5, with 7 positions matching TRBD1. CDR3 size: 14 residues. Germline V gene lookup returns CDR1 MNHEY and CDR2 SVGAGI. V shed 5 bases, J shed 2 bases, and the junction held 4 bases outside the gene matches. The CDR3 DNA reads TGTGCCAGCAGTCTACAGGGGTACACAGATACGCAGTATTTT. Amino acids: CASSLQGYTDTQYF.

CDR3 DNA sequence: TGTGCCAGCAGTTACTACTCGTCGGGCAGCTACGAGCAGTACTTC. It yields the protein CASSYYSSGSYEQYF. The chain couples TRBV6-5 to TRBJ2-7; D is uncertain. This CDR3 comprises 15 residues. V was shortened by 1 base and J by 3 bases, with 13 bases between the two germline ends. Per germline, CDR1 MNHEY and CDR2 SVGAGI.

This sequence joins TRBV4-1 and TRBJ1-5, with D perhaps matching TRBD1 (6 bases). Between the trimmed V and J ends, which lost 0 bases and 1 base, there was a span of 10 bases. Germline V lookup: CDR1 MGHRA, CDR2 YSYEKL. The CDR3 sequence is 16 residues long. The CDR3 coding sequence is TGCGCCAGCAGCCAAGAGGGGGGCCCGAGCAATCAGCCCCAGCATTTT. Encoded protein: CASSQEGGPSNQPQHF.

This clone appeared a few times. V and J are TRBV5-1 and TRBJ2-7; D gene unclear. V shed 0 bases and J shed 6 bases, with 7 bases lying between them. The CDR3 runs to 12 residues. Germline V gives CDR1 SGHRS, CDR2 YFSETQ. The CDR3 DNA reads as TGCGCCAGCAGCTTGGATCCCGGCGAGCAGTACTTC. The encoded protein is CASSLDPGEQYF.